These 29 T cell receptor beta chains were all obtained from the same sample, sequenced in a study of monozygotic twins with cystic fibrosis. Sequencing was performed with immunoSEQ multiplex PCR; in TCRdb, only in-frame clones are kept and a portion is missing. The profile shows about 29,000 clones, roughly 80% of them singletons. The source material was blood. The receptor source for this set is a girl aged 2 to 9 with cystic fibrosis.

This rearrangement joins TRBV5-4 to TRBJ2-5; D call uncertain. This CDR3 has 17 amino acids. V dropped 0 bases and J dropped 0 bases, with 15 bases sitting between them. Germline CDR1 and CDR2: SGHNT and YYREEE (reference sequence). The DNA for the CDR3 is TGTGCCAGCAGCTTGGCCCCATCCTTAGAGTACCAAGAGACCCAGTACTTC. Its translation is CASSLAPSLEYQETQYF.

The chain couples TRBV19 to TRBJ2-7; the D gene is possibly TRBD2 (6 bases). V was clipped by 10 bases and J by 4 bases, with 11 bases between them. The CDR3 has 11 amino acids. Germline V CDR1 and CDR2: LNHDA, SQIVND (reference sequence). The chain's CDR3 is CATGLEYEQYF. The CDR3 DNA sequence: TGTGCCACGGGACTGGAGTACGAGCAGTACTTC.

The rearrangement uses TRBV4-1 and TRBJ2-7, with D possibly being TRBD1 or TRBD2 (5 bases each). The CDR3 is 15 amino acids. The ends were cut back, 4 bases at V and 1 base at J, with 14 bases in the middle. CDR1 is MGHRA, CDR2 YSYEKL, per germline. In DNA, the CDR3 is TGCGCCAGCAGCCCCACGGGACCTGATTCCTACGAGCAGTACTTC. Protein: CASSPTGPDSYEQYF.

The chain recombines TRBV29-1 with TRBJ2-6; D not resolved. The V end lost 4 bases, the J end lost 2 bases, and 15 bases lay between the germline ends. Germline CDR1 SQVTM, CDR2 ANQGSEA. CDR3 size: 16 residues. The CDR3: CSVVPAEAPGANVLTF. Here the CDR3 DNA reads TGCAGCGTTGTGCCGGCCGAGGCTCCTGGGGCCAACGTCCTGACTTTC. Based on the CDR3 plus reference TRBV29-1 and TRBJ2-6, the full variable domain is SAVISQKPSRDICQRGTSLTIQCQVDSQVTMMFWYRQQPGQSLTLIATANQGSEATYESGFVIDKFPISRPNLTFSTLTVSNMSPEDSSIYLCSVVPAEAPGANVLTFGAGSRLTVL.

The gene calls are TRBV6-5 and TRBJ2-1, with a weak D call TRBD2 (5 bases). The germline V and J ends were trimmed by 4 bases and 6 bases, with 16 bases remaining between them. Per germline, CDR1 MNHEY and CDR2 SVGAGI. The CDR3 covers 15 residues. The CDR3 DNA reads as TGTGCCAGCAGTTGGAGCGGCCCCCTCGGCAATGAGCAGTTCTTC. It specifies CASSWSGPLGNEQFF.

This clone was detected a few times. CDR3 bases: TGCAGTGCTATAGGCAACACTGAAGCTTTCTTT. It is translated as CSAIGNTEAFF. The chain uses TRBV20-1 and TRBJ1-1; D unclear. CDR1 DFQATT and CDR2 SNEGSKA come from the germline V gene (reference sequence). CDR3 size: 11 residues. Deletions cut 4 bases from V and 2 bases from J, with 5 bases between.

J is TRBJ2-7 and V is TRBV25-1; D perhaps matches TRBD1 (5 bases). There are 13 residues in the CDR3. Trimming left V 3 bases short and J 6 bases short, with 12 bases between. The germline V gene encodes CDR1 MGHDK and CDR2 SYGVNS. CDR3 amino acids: CASSEAGWSEQYF. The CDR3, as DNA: TGTGCCAGCAGTGAGGCAGGGTGGTCCGAGCAGTACTTC.

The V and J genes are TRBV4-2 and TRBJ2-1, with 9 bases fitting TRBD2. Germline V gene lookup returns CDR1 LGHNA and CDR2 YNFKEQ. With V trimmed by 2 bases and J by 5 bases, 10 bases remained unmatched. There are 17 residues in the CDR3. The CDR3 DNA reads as TGTGCCAGCAGCCAACCCTTAGCGGGAGTGGGGGACAATGAGCAGTTCTTC. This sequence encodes CASSQPLAGVGDNEQFF.

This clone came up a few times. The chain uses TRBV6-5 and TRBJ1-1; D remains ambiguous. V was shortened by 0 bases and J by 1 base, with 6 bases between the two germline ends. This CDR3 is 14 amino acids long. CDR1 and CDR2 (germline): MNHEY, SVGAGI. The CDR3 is CASSYSNRNTEAFF. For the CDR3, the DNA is TGTGCCAGCAGTTACTCGAACAGGAACACTGAAGCTTTCTTT.

The chain's CDR3 is CSVERRTSGQETQYF. The CDR3 DNA reads as TGCAGCGTTGAAAGACGAACTAGCGGGCAAGAGACCCAGTACTTC. The gene calls are TRBV29-1 and TRBJ2-5; 9 positions agree with TRBD2. This CDR3 is built from 15 residues. Germline CDR1 SQVTM, CDR2 ANQGSEA. V trimming: 2 bases; J trimming: 2 bases; junction bases outside the gene matches: 6.

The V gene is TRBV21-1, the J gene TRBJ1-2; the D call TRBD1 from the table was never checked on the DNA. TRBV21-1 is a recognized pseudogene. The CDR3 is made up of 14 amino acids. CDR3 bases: TGTGCCAGCAGCAAAGACGCAGGGGGTAATGGCTACACCTTC. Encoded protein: CASSKDAGGNGYTF.

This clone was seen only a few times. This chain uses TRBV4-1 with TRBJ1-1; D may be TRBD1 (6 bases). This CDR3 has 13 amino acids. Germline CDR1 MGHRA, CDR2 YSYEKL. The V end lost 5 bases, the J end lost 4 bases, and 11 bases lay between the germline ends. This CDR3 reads CASSSQTGTEAFF. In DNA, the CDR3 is TGCGCCAGCAGCTCTCAGACAGGCACTGAAGCTTTCTTT.

CDR3 residues: CASISTGGGRNSYEQYF. Here the CDR3 DNA reads TGTGCCAGCATCTCAACGGGAGGCGGGAGGAACTCCTACGAGCAGTACTTC. The chain uses TRBV28 and TRBJ2-7, with 8 bases that match TRBD2. CDR3 size: 17 residues. The germline CDR1 and CDR2 sequences are MDHEN and SYDVKM. The V gene end was trimmed by 7 bases and the J gene end by 0 bases; junction bases not matched to a gene: 14.

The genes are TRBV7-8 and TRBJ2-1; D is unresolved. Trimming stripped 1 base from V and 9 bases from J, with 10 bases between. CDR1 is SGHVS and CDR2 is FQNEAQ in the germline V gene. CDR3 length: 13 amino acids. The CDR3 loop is CASSLVISSEQFF. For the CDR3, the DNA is TGTGCCAGCAGCTTAGTTATAAGCAGTGAGCAGTTCTTC.

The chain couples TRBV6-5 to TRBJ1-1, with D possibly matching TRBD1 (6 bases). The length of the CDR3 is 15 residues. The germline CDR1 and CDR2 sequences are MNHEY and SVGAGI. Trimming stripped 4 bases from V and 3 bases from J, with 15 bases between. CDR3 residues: CASSFPGGRDTEAFF. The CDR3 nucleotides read TGTGCCAGCAGTTTTCCTGGGGGCAGGGACACTGAAGCTTTCTTT.

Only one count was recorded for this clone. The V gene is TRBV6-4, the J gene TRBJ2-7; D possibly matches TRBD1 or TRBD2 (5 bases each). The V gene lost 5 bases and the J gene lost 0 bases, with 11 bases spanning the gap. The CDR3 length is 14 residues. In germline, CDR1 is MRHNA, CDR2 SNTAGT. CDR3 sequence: CASSRDLGSYEQYF. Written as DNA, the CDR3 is TGTGCCAGCAGTCGGGACCTTGGCTCCTACGAGCAGTACTTC.

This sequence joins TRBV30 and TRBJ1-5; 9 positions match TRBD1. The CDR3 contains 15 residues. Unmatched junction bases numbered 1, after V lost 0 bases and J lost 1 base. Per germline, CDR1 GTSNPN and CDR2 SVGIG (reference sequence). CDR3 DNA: TGTGCCTGGAGTGTAGGACAGGGGAGCAATCAGCCCCAGCATTTT. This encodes CAWSVGQGSNQPQHF.

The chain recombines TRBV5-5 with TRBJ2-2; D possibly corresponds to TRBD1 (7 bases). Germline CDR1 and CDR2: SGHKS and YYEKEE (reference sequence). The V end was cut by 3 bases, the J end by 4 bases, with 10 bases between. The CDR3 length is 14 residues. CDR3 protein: CASSWRGLTGELFF. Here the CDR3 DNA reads TGTGCCAGCAGCTGGAGGGGGCTCACCGGGGAGCTGTTTTTT.

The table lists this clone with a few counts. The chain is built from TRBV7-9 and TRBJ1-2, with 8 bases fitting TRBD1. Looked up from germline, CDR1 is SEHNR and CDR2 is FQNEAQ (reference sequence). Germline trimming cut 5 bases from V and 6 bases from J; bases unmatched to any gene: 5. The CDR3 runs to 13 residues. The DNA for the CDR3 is TGTGCCAGCAGCGCCCAGGGGGCGGATGGCTACACCTTC. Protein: CASSAQGADGYTF. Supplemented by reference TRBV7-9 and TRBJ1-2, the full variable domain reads DTGVSQNPRHKITKRGQNVTFRCDPISEHNRLYWYRQTLGQGPEFLTYFQNEAQLEKSRLLSDRFSAERPKGSFSTLEIQRTEQGDSAMYLCASSAQGADGYTFGSGTRLTVV.

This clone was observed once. The chain's CDR3 is CASSLSGRKGTSYNEQFF. CDR3 coding DNA: TGTGCCAGCAGCTTAAGCGGGAGAAAAGGAACATCCTACAATGAGCAGTTCTTC. The genes are TRBV7-9 and TRBJ2-1, with TRBD2 identical over 8 bases. CDR3 length: 18 residues. Germline CDR1 and CDR2: SEHNR and FQNEAQ (reference sequence). V was pared by 2 bases and J by 1 base, with 10 bases of the junction left unmatched.

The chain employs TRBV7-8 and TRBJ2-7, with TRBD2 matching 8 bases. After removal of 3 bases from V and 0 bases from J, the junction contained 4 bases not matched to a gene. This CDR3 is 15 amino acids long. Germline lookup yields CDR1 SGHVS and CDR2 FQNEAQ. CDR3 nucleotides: TGTGCCAGCAGCTTCCGGAGCGGGAGCTCCTACGAGCAGTACTTC. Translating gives CASSFRSGSSYEQYF.

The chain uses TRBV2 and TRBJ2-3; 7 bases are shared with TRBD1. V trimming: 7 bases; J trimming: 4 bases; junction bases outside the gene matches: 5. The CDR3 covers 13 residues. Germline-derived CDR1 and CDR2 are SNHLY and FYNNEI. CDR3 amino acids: CASTGTVADTQYF. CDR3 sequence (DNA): TGTGCCAGCACCGGGACAGTCGCAGATACGCAGTATTTT. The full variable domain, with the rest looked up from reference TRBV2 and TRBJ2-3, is EPEVTQTPSHQVTQMGQEVILRCVPISNHLYFYWYRQILGQKVEFLVSFYNNEISEKSEIFDDQFSVERPDGSNFTLKIRSTKLEDSAMYFCASTGTVADTQYFGPGTRLTVL.

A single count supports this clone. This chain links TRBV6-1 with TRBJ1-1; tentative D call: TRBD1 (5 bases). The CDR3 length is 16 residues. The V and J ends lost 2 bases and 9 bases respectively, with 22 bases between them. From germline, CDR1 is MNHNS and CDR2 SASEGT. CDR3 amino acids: CASSEPRTAGGAKAFF. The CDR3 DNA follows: TGTGCCAGCAGTGAACCGCGGACCGCCGGCGGGGCGAAAGCTTTCTTT.

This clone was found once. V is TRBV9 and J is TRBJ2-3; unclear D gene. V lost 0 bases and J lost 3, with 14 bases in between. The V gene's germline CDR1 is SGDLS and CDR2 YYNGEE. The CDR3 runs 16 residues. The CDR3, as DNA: TGTGCCAGCAGCGTAGGGTCCGGATCGAGGACAGATACGCAGTATTTT. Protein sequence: CASSVGSGSRTDTQYF.

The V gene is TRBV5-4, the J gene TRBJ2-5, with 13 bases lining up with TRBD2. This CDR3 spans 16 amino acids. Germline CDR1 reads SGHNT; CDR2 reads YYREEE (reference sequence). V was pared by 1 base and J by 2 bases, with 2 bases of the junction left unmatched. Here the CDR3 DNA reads TGTGCCAGCAGCTTGCCGGGACTAGCGGGGCAAGAGACCCAGTACTTC. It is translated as CASSLPGLAGQETQYF.

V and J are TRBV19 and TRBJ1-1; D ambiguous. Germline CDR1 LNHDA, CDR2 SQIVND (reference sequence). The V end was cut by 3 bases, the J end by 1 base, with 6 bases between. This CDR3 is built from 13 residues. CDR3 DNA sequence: TGTGCCAGTAGTATTGAAAAGAACACTGAAGCTTTCTTT. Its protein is CASSIEKNTEAFF.

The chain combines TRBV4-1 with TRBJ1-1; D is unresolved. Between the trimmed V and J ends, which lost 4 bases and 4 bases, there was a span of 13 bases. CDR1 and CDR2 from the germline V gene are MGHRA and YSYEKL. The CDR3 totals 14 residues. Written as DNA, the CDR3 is TGCGCCAGCAGCCCGAAAGAGGGTGGCACTGAAGCTTTCTTT. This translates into CASSPKEGGTEAFF.

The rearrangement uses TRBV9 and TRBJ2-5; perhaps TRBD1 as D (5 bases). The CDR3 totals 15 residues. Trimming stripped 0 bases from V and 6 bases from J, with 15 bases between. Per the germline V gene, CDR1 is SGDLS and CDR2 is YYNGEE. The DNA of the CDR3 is TGTGCCAGCAGCGTAGGGTGGACACCCGGCCAGACCCAGTACTTC. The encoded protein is CASSVGWTPGQTQYF.

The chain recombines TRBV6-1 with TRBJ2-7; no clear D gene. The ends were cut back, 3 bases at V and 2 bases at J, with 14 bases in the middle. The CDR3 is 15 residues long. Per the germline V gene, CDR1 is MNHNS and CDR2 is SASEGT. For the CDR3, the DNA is TGTGCCAGCAGTGATGAGCACGGGTTTACCTACGAGCAGTACTTC. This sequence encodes CASSDEHGFTYEQYF.